This T cell receptor beta chain is from a study of blood T cell repertoires in COVID-19. About the study: The United States, Italy and Spain supplied acute and convalescent COVID-19 samples. PBMCs, B-cell-depleted T cells, or T cells were the source of the cDNA or gDNA that made up the material.

Per the original data handling: For nucleated cells, counts were estimated from reference gene primer amplification. The assay was immunoSEQ multiplex PCR, and TCRdb's table has in-frame clones only and misses some. D and trimming come from the DNA, and the V and J calls and clone size come from that table. The sample shows 65,000 to 85,000 clones, 88% of them seen only once. The V and J ends lost 5 bases and 1 base, in that order; junction bases with no gene match: 12. The CDR3 sequence is 17 residues long. Germline lookup yields CDR1 SGHAT and CDR2 FQNNGV. The origin of this receptor is a human donor in a cohort sampled during active COVID-19. This chain joins TRBV11-2 and TRBJ2-5; 8 nucleotides match TRBD1. The source material was peripheral blood. This CDR3 is CASSPSRTGRLQETQYF. For the CDR3, the DNA is TGTGCCAGCAGCCCTAGCCGGACAGGGAGACTCCAAGAGACCCAGTACTTC.